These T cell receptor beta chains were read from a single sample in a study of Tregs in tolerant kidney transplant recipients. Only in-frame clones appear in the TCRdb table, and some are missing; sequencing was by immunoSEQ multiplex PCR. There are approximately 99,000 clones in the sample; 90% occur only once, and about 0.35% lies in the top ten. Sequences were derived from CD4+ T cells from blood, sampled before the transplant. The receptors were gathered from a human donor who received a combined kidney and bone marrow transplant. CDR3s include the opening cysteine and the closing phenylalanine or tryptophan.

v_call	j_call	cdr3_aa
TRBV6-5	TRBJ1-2	CASSSPGQGYTF
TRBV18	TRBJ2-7	CASSLGGTYEQYF
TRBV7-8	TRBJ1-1	CASSSGTGLTEAFF
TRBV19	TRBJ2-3	CASSGGGADTQYF
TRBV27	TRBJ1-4	CASKAATNEKLFF
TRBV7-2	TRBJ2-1	CASSPAEGGSFEQFF
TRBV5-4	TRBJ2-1	CASSLFYRSYNEQFF
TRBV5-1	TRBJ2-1	CASSLVFTGGYNEQFF
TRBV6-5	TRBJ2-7	CASSFRRTGKREQYF
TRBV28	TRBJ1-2	CASSLFQRGGYTF
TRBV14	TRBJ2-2	CASSPRLANTGELFF
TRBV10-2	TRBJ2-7	CASSSGGDEQYF
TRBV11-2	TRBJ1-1	CASSLAYQRVTEAFF
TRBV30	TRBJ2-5	CAGERLYGETQYF
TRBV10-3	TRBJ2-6	CAISGYSTGPPGANVLTF
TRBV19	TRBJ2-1	CASNAGWGYNEQFF
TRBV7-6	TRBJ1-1	CASSFSGDTEAFF
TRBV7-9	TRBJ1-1	CASSPGQGNTEAFF
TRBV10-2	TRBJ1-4	CASSEVVQGEKLFF
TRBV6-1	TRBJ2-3	CASSVSGQGARDTQYF
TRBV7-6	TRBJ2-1	CASSRAPAAGGSEQFF
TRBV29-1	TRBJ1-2	CSVEDSRQGPYGYTF
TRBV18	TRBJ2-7	CASSPAVGERGGEQYF
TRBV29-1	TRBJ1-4	CSAGQKNEKLFF
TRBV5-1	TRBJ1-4	CASSLGDRGLSEKLFF
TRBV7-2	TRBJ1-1	CASSSTIGGLSEAFF
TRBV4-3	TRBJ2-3	CASSQERVRWGEQQF
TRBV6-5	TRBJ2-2	CASSYPGTGELFF
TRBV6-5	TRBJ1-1	CASFQRALVTEAFF
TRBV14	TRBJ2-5	CASSQLQGAWGTQYF
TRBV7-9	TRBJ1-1	CASSLGVGLEAFF